This entry lists 5 T cell receptor beta chains sequenced from one sample in a study of OX40 agonist ivuxolimab in advanced cancers. Profiled with immunoSEQ multiplex PCR; TCRdb holds only in-frame clones, not every one. The data show more than 85,000 clones, 90% seen once. Sequenced material: CD4+ or CD8+ T cells sorted from blood, taken in a trial of the OX40 agonist ivuxolimab. The receptors derive from an adult with an advanced solid tumor such as melanoma, head and neck, liver or kidney cancer.

J is TRBJ2-1 and V is TRBV7-3; 11 nucleotides agree with TRBD1. Per germline, CDR1 SGHTA and CDR2 FQGTGA. CDR3 length: 16 amino acids. V gave up 0 bases and J gave up 7 bases; unmatched junction bases: 5. CDR3 residues: CASSLTGTGGLNEQFF. DNA for the CDR3: TGTGCCAGCAGCTTAACCGGGACAGGGGGACTAAATGAGCAGTTCTTC.

This chain uses TRBV7-8 with TRBJ2-7; D gene uncertain. The V gene lost 5 bases and the J gene lost 1 base, with 15 bases spanning the gap. CDR1 is SGHVS and CDR2 is FQNEAQ in the germline V gene. The CDR3 covers 15 residues. For the CDR3, the DNA is TGTGCCAGCAGCCCTACCGAGGTTGGGTCCTACGAGCAGTACTTC. This codes for CASSPTEVGSYEQYF. Using reference TRBV7-8 and TRBJ2-7 for the parts outside the CDR3, the full variable domain is GAGVSQSPRYKVAKRGQDVALRCDPISGHVSLFWYQQALGQGPEFLTYFQNEAQLDKSGLPSDRFFAERPEGSVSTLKIQRTQQEDSAVYLCASSPTEVGSYEQYFGPGTRLTVT.

This clone occurred a few times. The V call is TRBV19, the J call TRBJ2-2; either TRBD1 or TRBD2 may supply D (5 bases each). Germline V gene sequence: CDR1 LNHDA, CDR2 SQIVND (reference sequence). The CDR3 covers 13 residues. The V end lost 8 bases, the J end lost 1 base, and 8 bases lay between the germline ends. This CDR3 reads CASGTRNTGELFF. The CDR3 DNA sequence: TGTGCCAGTGGGACGAGGAACACCGGGGAGCTGTTTTTT. Filled out from reference TRBV19 and TRBJ2-2, the complete variable domain reads DGGITQSPKYLFRKEGQNVTLSCEQNLNHDAMYWYRQDPGQGLRLIYYSQIVNDFQKGDIAEGYSVSREKKESFPLTVTSAQKNPTAFYLCASGTRNTGELFFGEGSRLTVL.

V usage is TRBV9 and J usage is TRBJ2-3; D is undetermined. This CDR3 spans 13 amino acids. Looked up from germline, CDR1 is SGDLS and CDR2 is YYNGEE. Trimming left V 5 bases short and J 3 bases short, with 10 bases between. CDR3 in DNA: TGTGCCAGCAGTAAACCCGATACAGATACGCAGTATTTT. This translates into CASSKPDTDTQYF.

The chain links TRBV27 to TRBJ2-5, with D maybe TRBD2 (5 bases). CDR1 is MNHEY and CDR2 is SMNVEV in the germline V gene (reference sequence). V lost 0 bases to trimming and J lost 7 bases, with 9 bases between them. The CDR3 spans 13 residues. The chain's CDR3 is CASSLSQEVTQYF. The CDR3 DNA is TGTGCCAGCAGTTTATCCCAGGAGGTGACCCAGTACTTC.